Listed below are T cell receptor beta chains from one sample, sequenced in a study of CD8 T cells in Susac syndrome. TCRdb reanalysed the immunoSEQ multiplex PCR reads using MiXCR and keeps one entry per CDR3 protein. The sample has about 300,000 distinct CDR3 sequences, more than 75% seen once. Sequences were obtained from CD8+ T cells from PBMCs. The receptors come from a human donor with multiple sclerosis. The CDR3 runs from the conserved cysteine through the conserved F or W. A D gene is named only where the DNA matches it firmly.

V: TRBV7-6
D: NA
CDR3: CASSLRARPDTQYF

V: TRBV25-1
D: TRBD2
CDR3: CASSEWAGGRTDTQYF

V: TRBV9
D: NA
CDR3: CASSGRGPTDTQYF

V: TRBV11-2
D: TRBD2
CDR3: CASSIMAGGYSEQYF

V: TRBV28
D: NA
CDR3: CASSPRIGPNTEAFF

V: TRBV20-1
D: TRBD2
CDR3: CSAPLTAGTYEQYF

V: TRBV9
D: NA
CDR3: CASSTPGYEQYF

V: TRBV11-2
D: NA
CDR3: CASGPGQSRNTIYF

V: TRBV5-1
D: TRBD2
CDR3: CASSPDPEREEETQYF

V: TRBV7-9
D: NA
CDR3: CASSLGGVYGYTF

V: TRBV19
D: NA
CDR3: CATRTFHEQFF

V: TRBV6-1
D: TRBD2
CDR3: CASSEFTGGYEQYF

V: TRBV29-1
D: NA
CDR3: CSVELHNEQFF

V: TRBV27
D: NA
CDR3: CASSGGDNSYEQYF

V: TRBV7-9
D: TRBD1
CDR3: CASSLVGTGHTEAFF

V: TRBV27
D: NA
CDR3: CASSSEFTDTQYF

V: TRBV28
D: NA
CDR3: CASSFLYEQYF

V: TRBV2
D: NA
CDR3: CASSEVHDSDNSPLHF

V: TRBV5-6
D: TRBD1
CDR3: CASSWMTGQETQYF

V: TRBV6-5
D: TRBD2
CDR3: CASSYSASGSGEQFF

V: TRBV5-4
D: TRBD1
CDR3: CASSPGTGGAETYEQYF

V: TRBV19
D: NA
CDR3: CASRGGNEQFF